Detailed here is one TCR beta chain. As originally analysed: Amplification of reference gene primers provided the estimated nucleated cell counts. Some clones are missing from TCRdb's copy, which holds only in-frame ones; the method was immunoSEQ multiplex PCR. V and J calls plus clone size are reproduced from that table; the DNA served to infer D and trimming. The data show 200,000 or so clones, 80% seen once. Participants spanned ages about 18 to 100 years and resided in 20 to 30 US areas. This sample is drawn from a study of blood T cell repertoires in COVID-19. About the research overall: The analysed material was cDNA or gDNA that came from T cells, B-cell-depleted T cells, or PBMCs.

The receptor's source is a woman in her forties with acute COVID-19. Sequencing used PBMCs or T cells enriched from blood (not recorded which).

CDR3 loop: CASSAQTGIIYNEQFF. CDR3 nucleotides: TGTGCCAGCAGCGCACAGACAGGAATAATCTACAATGAGCAGTTCTTC. The chain recombines TRBV9 with TRBJ2-1; D might be TRBD1 (6 bases). V was cut by 3 bases and J by 3 bases, with 16 bases left in between. Germline CDR1 SGDLS, CDR2 YYNGEE. This CDR3 is built from 16 residues.